The 5 T cell receptor beta chains below were found in one sample sequenced in a study of blood T cell repertoires in COVID-19 (dated by TCRdb to the early 2020s). Library preparation used the immunoSEQ multiplex PCR assay. This is the immuneACCESS table as TCRdb keeps it, with only in-frame sequences that have V and J called. A part of the clones is gone; compared with another copy, unresolved V genes explain less than half, and the rest is unexplained. The sample contains about 170,000 clones, about 85% of them found a single time. The biggest ten clones account for approximately 1.3% of the sample. The sequenced sample consisted of peripheral blood. Receptors originate from a man aged 55 to 70 who had recovered from COVID-19.

J is TRBJ2-2 and V is TRBV5-4; a possible D gene is TRBD2 (6 bases). The germline V gene encodes CDR1 SGHNT and CDR2 YYREEE (reference sequence). V was trimmed by 2 bases and J by 3 bases, leaving 17 bases between them. The CDR3 is 17 residues long. CDR3 sequence: CASSLKRETVDTGELFF. The DNA for the CDR3 is TGTGCCAGCAGCTTAAAACGGGAGACAGTCGACACCGGGGAGCTGTTTTTT.

V gene TRBV7-2 combines with J gene TRBJ2-7; TRBD1 is a possible D gene (5 bases). CDR3 size: 15 residues. Trimming took off 1 base at V and 0 bases at J, with 10 bases between the two ends. The germline V gene has CDR1 SGHTA and CDR2 FQGNSA. Here the CDR3 DNA reads TGTGCCAGCAGCTTAGGTAGGGGTGCCTCCTACGAGCAGTACTTC. Its protein is CASSLGRGASYEQYF.

This clone was counted only a few times. The chain has TRBV10-2 and TRBJ1-1; no reliable D call. This CDR3 is 13 amino acids long. Trimming took 9 bases from V and 1 from J, leaving 12 bases between them. The V gene's germline CDR1 is WSHSY and CDR2 SAAADI. In nucleotides, the CDR3 is TGCGCCAGGACCAGCGGGCCGAACACTGAAGCTTTCTTT. Translated, it gives CARTSGPNTEAFF.

The chain carries TRBV7-8 and TRBJ2-6; TRBD1 is a possible D gene (5 bases). Germline assignment: CDR1 SGHVS and CDR2 FQNEAQ. Trimming removed 5 bases at V and 2 bases at J, with 13 bases between. The CDR3 contains 16 residues. CDR3 amino acids: CASSTHKGPGANVLTF. For the CDR3, the DNA is TGTGCCAGCAGCACCCACAAGGGGCCTGGGGCCAACGTCCTGACTTTC.

This clone was seen only a few times. Different DNA sequences within this sample yield the same CDR3. The chain combines TRBV2 with TRBJ1-1; TRBD1 matches 7 bases. Germline CDR1 is SNHLY and CDR2 is FYNNEI. This CDR3 spans 14 amino acids. V shed 4 bases, J shed 2 bases, and the junction held 4 bases outside the gene matches. The CDR3 reads CASSVDRVNTEAFF. The DNA for the CDR3 is TGTGCCAGCAGTGTAGACAGGGTCAACACTGAAGCTTTCTTT.